This T cell receptor beta chain originates from a study of control samples from healthy donors and cancer patients. TCRdb's table, derived via immunoSEQ multiplex PCR, lists solely in-frame clones and lacks some. The data hold about 94,000 clones, with 85% to 90% observed a single time. CDR3 length equals 13 residues. In germline, CDR1 is LNHDA, CDR2 SQIVND (reference sequence). V lost 3 bases, J lost 2 bases, and 7 bases lay in between. The rearrangement links TRBV19 to TRBJ2-5; unclear D gene. This clonotype was sampled from a woman in her forties or fifties in good health. Sequencing was done on a sample of blood. CDR3 DNA: TGTGCCAGTAGTATGAGTCAACAAGAGACCCAGTACTTC. This encodes CASSMSQQETQYF.